The 29 T cell receptor beta chains presented below share a single source sample, sequenced in a study of blood T cells in healthy people across ages. Together with a sample-barcoded 5' primer, a J-beta primer mix was included in a second PCR lasting roughly 6 to 12 cycles. TCRdb itself ran the 5' RACE reads through MiXCR, one entry per CDR3 protein. There are over 1,300,000 distinct CDR3 sequences in the sample; 55% to 75% occur only once, and 5% to 7% lies in the top ten. Sequenced sample: blood. The receptors were gathered from a man aged 18 to 30 in good health.

V is TRBV7-2 and J is TRBJ1-2, with 8 bases identical to TRBD1. V lost 1 base, J lost 6 bases, and 7 bases stayed unmatched. The germline V gene encodes CDR1 SGHTA and CDR2 FQGNSA. CDR3 size: 15 residues. This CDR3 is CASSLGSGGANGYTF. The CDR3 nucleotides read TGTGCCAGCAGCTTAGGATCAGGGGGCGCTAATGGCTACACCTTC.

This chain uses TRBV5-4 with TRBJ2-6; possibly TRBD1 for D (5 bases). Germline-derived CDR1 and CDR2 are SGHNT and YYREEE (reference sequence). V lost 2 bases and J 2 bases, leaving 11 bases between the germline ends. This CDR3 region has 16 residues. CDR3 coding DNA: TGTGCCAGCAGCTTATCAGGGCAGCCTGGGGCCAACGTCCTGACTTTC. Residues: CASSLSGQPGANVLTF.

The V gene is TRBV29-1, the J gene TRBJ2-1, with 9 bases fitting TRBD2. V lost 0 bases, J lost 10 bases, and 13 bases stayed unmatched. CDR1 and CDR2 from the germline V gene are SQVTM and ANQGSEA. The CDR3 length is 16 residues. CDR3 bases: TGCAGCGTTGAAGATTTGGGGCGGGAGGGCCTAGGCGAGCAGTTCTTC. This codes for CSVEDLGREGLGEQFF.

The sample holds one count of this clonotype. The CDR3 reads CAIRRTSGGNEQFF. DNA of the CDR3: TGTGCCATCAGACGGACTAGCGGGGGGAATGAGCAGTTCTTC. V is TRBV10-3 and J is TRBJ2-1, with 14 bases that match TRBD2. Germline CDR1 ENHRY, CDR2 SYGVKD. This CDR3 comprises 14 residues. Losses at the gene ends were 6 bases for V and 7 bases for J; bases not matched to a gene: 2.

V usage is TRBV20-1 and J usage is TRBJ1-4; tentatively, D is TRBD1 (6 bases). The CDR3 sequence is 14 residues long. The ends were cut back, 6 bases at V and 5 bases at J, with 16 bases in the middle. Germline CDR1 and CDR2: DFQATT and SNEGSKA (reference sequence). The CDR3 is CSARTVVQNEKLFF. CDR3 DNA: TGCAGTGCCCGGACAGTTGTGCAAAATGAAAAACTGTTTTTT.

The rearrangement uses TRBV27 and TRBJ2-1; a weak D match, TRBD1 (5 bases). Germline CDR1 is MNHEY and CDR2 is SMNVEV (reference sequence). Trimming shortened V by 3 bases and J by 10 bases, and 13 bases separated the two germline ends. There are 13 residues in the CDR3. The CDR3 DNA follows: TGTGCCAGCAGTTTGATTTGGGGCAGCGAGCAGTTCTTC. It yields the protein CASSLIWGSEQFF.

V gene TRBV20-1 combines with J gene TRBJ2-5; 9 positions agree with TRBD1. The DNA matches TRBJ2-7 better at its end, which makes the J call doubtful. Looked up from germline, CDR1 is DFQATT and CDR2 is SNEGSKA (reference sequence). The CDR3 has 14 residues. CDR3 sequence: CSARGRDRVPEQYF. CDR3 coding DNA: TGCAGTGCTAGAGGCCGGGACAGGGTTCCCGAGCAGTACTTC.

The rearrangement uses TRBV6-1 and TRBJ2-3, with a weak D call TRBD2 (6 bases). CDR1 and CDR2 from the germline V gene are MNHNS and SASEGT. The CDR3 consists of 13 residues. V gave up 6 bases and J gave up 5 bases, with 12 bases separating them. CDR3 sequence: CASRELAEDTQYF. DNA for the CDR3: TGTGCCAGCAGGGAACTAGCAGAAGATACGCAGTATTTT.

This clonotype was counted between two and nine times. This chain links TRBV29-1 with TRBJ1-1, with TRBD1 matching over 8 bases. The germline CDR1 and CDR2 sequences are SQVTM and ANQGSEA. With 5 bases clipped from V and 7 bases from J, the junction kept 9 bases outside the gene matches. The CDR3 has 13 residues. CDR3 sequence (DNA): TGCAGCGTTCGGATGGGACAGGAGGTTGAAGCTTTCTTT. It yields the protein CSVRMGQEVEAFF.

This clonotype was detected a few times. The chain combines TRBV9 with TRBJ2-2, with 8 nucleotides matching TRBD2. From germline, CDR1 is SGDLS and CDR2 YYNGEE. V trimming: 4 bases; J trimming: 3 bases; junction bases outside the gene matches: 5. CDR3 length equals 15 residues. CDR3: CASSPAGGYTGELFF. The CDR3, as DNA: TGTGCCAGCAGCCCCGCGGGGGGTTACACCGGGGAGCTGTTTTTT.

The V gene is TRBV24-1, the J gene TRBJ2-5, with 7 bases identical to TRBD1. CDR1 is KGHDR, CDR2 SFDVKD, per germline. This CDR3 has 17 amino acids. Trimming at V came to 4 bases and at J to 7 bases, leaving 17 bases not matched to a gene. The DNA of the CDR3 is TGTGCCACCAGTGACCCCCGCGCGACAGGGAGCCAGTTGACCCAGTACTTC. As protein: CATSDPRATGSQLTQYF.

The V call is TRBV5-1, the J call TRBJ2-1; D is possibly TRBD1 (6 bases). Germline V gene lookup returns CDR1 SGHRS and CDR2 YFSETQ. The CDR3 spans 13 residues. V lost 2 bases, J lost 6 bases, and 9 bases lay in between. CDR3: CASSFAGVNEQFF. CDR3 in DNA: TGCGCCAGCAGCTTTGCAGGGGTCAATGAGCAGTTCTTC.

The rearrangement uses TRBV27 and TRBJ2-1; TRBD1 aligns across 10 bases. This CDR3 is built from 15 residues. Germline V gene sequence: CDR1 MNHEY, CDR2 SMNVEV (reference sequence). V was pared by 6 bases and J by 5 bases, with 7 bases of the junction left unmatched. The chain's CDR3 is CASSLRDRGNNEQFF. In DNA, the CDR3 is TGTGCCAGCAGCCTTAGGGACAGGGGTAACAATGAGCAGTTCTTC.

V is TRBV10-3 and J is TRBJ2-7, with D unresolved. Trimming stripped 10 bases from V and 5 bases from J, with 12 bases between. Germline assignment: CDR1 ENHRY and CDR2 SYGVKD. The CDR3 has 11 amino acids. The CDR3 DNA sequence: TGTGCCACAACCATAGGGAACGAGCAGTACTTC. Protein product: CATTIGNEQYF.

The J gene is TRBJ1-6, the V gene TRBV12-3 or TRBV12-4; the D is unclear. This CDR3 is built from 15 residues. Trimming left V 3 bases short and J 9 bases short, with 15 bases between. The CDR3 reads CASSFEAVERSPLHF. In nucleotides, the CDR3 is TGTGCCAGCAGTTTCGAAGCAGTAGAACGTTCACCCCTCCACTTT.

The chain recombines TRBV5-1 with TRBJ2-2; D gene uncertain. V lost 2 bases to trimming and J lost 6 bases, with 8 bases between them. The CDR3 covers 13 residues. The germline gives CDR1 SGHRS, CDR2 YFSETQ. CDR3 in DNA: TGCGCCAGCAGCTTAGTCCCTTCCGGGGAGCTGTTTTTT. This encodes CASSLVPSGELFF.

The chain employs TRBV28 and TRBJ1-5, with TRBD1 as a possible D gene (6 bases). Germline V gene data show CDR1 as MDHEN and CDR2 as SYDVKM. CDR3 length equals 17 residues. V shed 9 bases and J shed 3 bases, with 24 bases lying between them. This CDR3 is CASNPMGASATNQPQHF. The CDR3 DNA is TGTGCCAGTAACCCCATGGGGGCCTCCGCTACCAATCAGCCCCAGCATTTT.

The chain couples TRBV30 to TRBJ1-6; D is possibly TRBD1 (5 bases). The germline V and J ends were trimmed by 4 bases and 10 bases, with 11 bases remaining between them. The CDR3 length is 12 residues. Germline-derived CDR1 and CDR2 are GTSNPN and SVGIG (reference sequence). CDR3: CAWTREGSPLHF. The CDR3 nucleotides are TGTGCCTGGACCAGGGAAGGGTCACCCCTCCACTTT. Looking up the rest from reference TRBV30 and TRBJ1-6 gives the full variable domain: SQTIHQWPATLVQPVGSPLSLECTVEGTSNPNLYWYRQAAGRGLQLLFYSVGIGQISSEVPQNLSASRPQDRQFILSSKKLLLSDSGFYLCAWTREGSPLHFGNGTRLTVT.

The chain recombines TRBV20-1 with TRBJ2-5, with 10 bases aligning to TRBD2. The J call may be wrong; the DNA end is better matched by TRBJ2-7. The CDR3 length is 14 residues. The germline gives CDR1 DFQATT, CDR2 SNEGSKA (reference sequence). CDR3 nucleotide sequence: TGCAGTGCTAGAAGCGGGAGGGTTTCGGGCGAGCAGTACTTC. This codes for CSARSGRVSGEQYF.

The chain couples TRBV2 to TRBJ2-1; TRBD2 might be the D (7 bases). There are 14 residues in the CDR3. The V end was cut by 3 bases, the J end by 6 bases, with 12 bases between. In germline, CDR1 is SNHLY, CDR2 FYNNEI. For the CDR3, the DNA is TGTGCCAGCAGTGACGGGGGGCGTCTCAATGAGCAGTTCTTC. Protein product: CASSDGGRLNEQFF. Full variable domain (missing parts from reference TRBV2 and TRBJ2-1): EPEVTQTPSHQVTQMGQEVILRCVPISNHLYFYWYRQILGQKVEFLVSFYNNEISEKSEIFDDQFSVERPDGSNFTLKIRSTKLEDSAMYFCASSDGGRLNEQFFGPGTRLTVL.

J is TRBJ2-1 and V is TRBV6-6, with D unresolved. Trimming pared 7 bases from V and 7 bases from J, leaving 8 bases between. The CDR3 contains 11 residues. Germline assignment: CDR1 MNHNY and CDR2 SVGAGI (reference sequence). This CDR3 reads CASNSVNEQFF. In nucleotides, the CDR3 is TGTGCCAGCAATTCCGTAAATGAGCAGTTCTTC.

V usage is TRBV4-3 and J usage is TRBJ2-5; the match to TRBD1 covers 8 bases. The J call may be mistaken, given a closer DNA end match to TRBJ2-7. Germline CDR1 LGHNA, CDR2 YSLEER. The CDR3 is 15 amino acids. The CDR3 DNA sequence: TGCGCCAGCAGCCAAGGACAGGGGATCCCCTACGAGCAGTACTTC. This codes for CASSQGQGIPYEQYF.

The chain recombines TRBV4-3 with TRBJ2-3; D is tentatively TRBD1 or TRBD2 (6 bases each). Per the germline V gene, CDR1 is LGHNA and CDR2 is YSLEER. CDR3 length: 16 residues. V lost 4 bases, J lost 1 base, and 15 bases lay in between. CDR3 residues: CASSRRGLAGTDTQYF. In nucleotides, the CDR3 is TGCGCCAGCAGCCGACGGGGGCTAGCTGGCACAGATACGCAGTATTTT.

This chain joins TRBV20-1 and TRBJ2-7; the match to TRBD2 covers 7 bases. The J call is in doubt because the DNA end fits TRBJ2-5 better. The length of the CDR3 is 13 residues. The germline V gene encodes CDR1 DFQATT and CDR2 SNEGSKA (reference sequence). The CDR3 sequence is CSAPAVAGETQYF. CDR3 nucleotides: TGCAGTGCGCCCGCGGTAGCGGGTGAGACCCAGTACTTC.

The V gene is TRBV20-1, the J gene TRBJ2-5, with 8 positions matching TRBD2. The better agreement between TRBJ2-7 and the DNA end casts doubt on the J call. Germline CDR1 reads DFQATT; CDR2 reads SNEGSKA (reference sequence). This CDR3 spans 11 amino acids. In DNA, the CDR3 is TGCAGCGCGAGCGGGAGTGGCGAGCAGTACTTC. Its protein product is CSASGSGEQYF.

This clonotype has more than one count but fewer than ten. CDR3: CSAREGVYGYTF. In nucleotides, the CDR3 is TGCAGTGCTAGGGAAGGAGTCTATGGCTACACCTTC. This chain joins TRBV20-1 and TRBJ1-2, with D unclear. Trimming took 3 bases from V and 4 from J, leaving 9 bases between them. The CDR3 is 12 amino acids. The germline V gene has CDR1 DFQATT and CDR2 SNEGSKA (reference sequence).

V and J are TRBV5-1 and TRBJ2-5; perhaps TRBD1 as D (6 bases). The DNA end favors TRBJ2-7, so the J call may be wrong. The germline V gene has CDR1 SGHRS and CDR2 YFSETQ. The CDR3 spans 16 residues. CDR3 amino acids: CASSSNTDRPFYEQYF. In nucleotides, the CDR3 is TGCGCCAGCAGCAGCAACACGGACAGACCTTTCTACGAGCAGTACTTC.

V gene TRBV5-1 combines with J gene TRBJ1-2, with 9 nucleotides matching TRBD1. CDR3 size: 15 residues. The V gene's germline CDR1 is SGHRS and CDR2 YFSETQ. With V trimmed by 4 bases and J by 7 bases, 11 bases remained unmatched. As DNA, the CDR3 is TGCGCCAGCAGCCTCCTCCGGGACAGGGTGATTGGCTACACCTTC. This codes for CASSLLRDRVIGYTF. Full variable domain (missing parts from reference TRBV5-1 and TRBJ1-2): KAGVTQTPRYLIKTRGQQVTLSCSPISGHRSVSWYQQTPGQGLQFLFEYFSETQRNKGNFPGRFSGRQFSNSRSEMNVSTLELGDSALYLCASSLLRDRVIGYTFGSGTRLTVV.

The V call is TRBV11-1, the J call TRBJ2-1; D is unresolved. V lost 0 bases, J lost 4 bases, and 16 bases lay in between. Germline-derived CDR1 and CDR2 are SGHAT and FQDESV (reference sequence). CDR3 length: 17 amino acids. Here the CDR3 reads CASSLAFSRTLYNEQFF. CDR3 bases: TGTGCCAGCAGCTTAGCGTTCTCCCGAACCCTGTACAATGAGCAGTTCTTC.